This T cell receptor beta chain was sequenced for a study of CD8+ T cells in alopecia areata. RNA extraction was followed by reverse transcription into cDNA, which acted as the sequencing template. The data were produced by immunoSEQ multiplex PCR, yet TCRdb's version contains in-frame clones alone and is incomplete. The sample has 210,000 or so clones; more than 60% are singletons. Treatment meaning: oral pan-JAK inhibitor, 5-10 mg twice daily. The sequences come from CD4+ T cells sorted from blood, collected around week 44, from a patient treated with tofacitinib. The source is a human donor with alopecia areata.

The CDR3: CSAGQQETQYF. For the CDR3, the DNA is TGCAGCGCCGGGCAGCAAGAGACCCAGTACTTC. The gene calls are TRBV29-1 and TRBJ2-5; D ambiguous. V was clipped by 7 bases and J by 2 bases, with 8 bases between them. CDR1 and CDR2 from the germline V gene are SQVTM and ANQGSEA. This CDR3 has 11 amino acids.